The clone carrying this T cell receptor (beta chain) has more than one count but fewer than ten. There are 13 residues in the CDR3. Germline trimming cut 0 bases from V and 10 bases from J; bases unmatched to any gene: 6. Germline loops: CDR1 SGHRS, CDR2 YFSETQ. This entry comes from a study of human T cells and chemical hapten exposure. Study information: Investigators sensitized roughly 2 cm by roughly 2 cm of upper inner arm skin with 2% DPC.

It was the library that attached unique molecular identifiers to individual cDNA molecules. One entry per CDR3 protein results from TCRdb running MiXCR on the RACE reads. The sample lists some 350,000 distinct CDR3 sequences; 6% to 8.5% were seen once. Time point specified: patch test 1, 2 weeks after DPC sensitization. Sample treatment: therapeutic diphenylcyclopropenone sensitization with weekly scalp DPC. The V call is TRBV5-1, the J call TRBJ1-1; TRBD1 matches 7 bases. The sequence came from a woman aged 18-29 years with alopecia areata. Some clones in this sample may be carry-over from other donors' samples. This specimen was whole blood, taken in connection with sensitization to the hapten diphenylcyclopropenone (DPC). CDR3 amino acids: CASSLGPTGAAFF. CDR3 DNA sequence: TGCGCCAGCAGCTTGGGCCCAACAGGGGCAGCTTTCTTT.